This T cell receptor beta chain was captured in a study of cytomegalovirus exposure and HLA in healthy donors. Study-wide background: Membership in the Caucasian-associated ancestry cluster was found for about four fifths of approximately 400 genotyped donors. Overall study results and limits: The authors later linked a missense DCLRE1C variant to TCR beta V- and J-gene trimming. The study carried out a later analysis of TCR beta sequences. It associated approximately 16,000 of them with specific HLA alleles at a false discovery rate of 0.05. An Asian-associated ancestry cluster reportedly showed fewer N-insertions than the roughly 600-donor mean in a later analysis.

Points on this clone: Its matching antigen is unknown.

Vbeta (60) and Jbeta (13) primers were used in the PCR. Measured with immunoSEQ multiplex PCR; TCRdb has only the in-frame clones, and not every one. With under 65,000 clones in the sample, the ten largest clones hold about 6.7%. The CDR3 extends over 15 amino acids. V lost 8 bases and J 4 bases, leaving 20 bases between the germline ends. The germline V gene has CDR1 SGHDN and CDR2 FVKESK. V and J are TRBV14 and TRBJ1-1; no definite D call. The specimen sequenced was PBMCs. This TCR was recovered from a woman aged 40 to 50 in good health and CMV-seronegative. The CDR3 coding sequence is TGTGCCAGCGGCCTCCTCGGTGCCACGGGCACTGAAGCTTTCTTT. Translation: CASGLLGATGTEAFF.